Given below is one T cell receptor beta chain in context. Its antigen remains unidentified. Under the ViraFEST assay, PBMC were stimulated with viral peptide pools so that antigen-specific CD4+ T cells expanded. Sequencing was performed afterwards. Subsequent to a culture period of around 10 days, CD4+ T cells were isolated. Participants received two doses of either the BNT162b2 or mRNA-1273 vaccine. Cultivation was performed at roughly 2.2 million PBMC per well with 10 IU/ml IL-2 and 9.5 to 10 ug/ml peptides added. Half the medium was replaced with IL-2 medium on days 3 and 7. The data stem from a study of vaccination effects on CD4 cells after COVID-19. Study-wide findings and caveats: Of the vaccine-induced clones from healthy vaccinees, merely 1 of 255 recognized common cold coronaviruses as well.

Profiling relied on immunoSEQ multiplex PCR, and the TCRdb table lists in-frame clones only, not all of them. The sample comprises approximately 29,000 clones, 73% of which are singletons, and roughly a tenth rests with the top ten. Germline CDR1 is KGHDR and CDR2 is SFDVKD. The V end was cut by 4 bases, the J end by 0 bases, with 10 bases between. The CDR3 contains 15 residues. The receptor was derived from a human donor who received a COVID-19 vaccine. V is TRBV24-1 and J is TRBJ2-3; D uncertain. This specimen was CD4+ T cells from PBMCs cultured with HCoV-NL63 spike peptides, taken after COVID-19 vaccination. DNA of the CDR3: TGTGCCACCAGTGACCCTGCGTCTAGCACAGATACGCAGTATTTT. The encoded protein is CATSDPASSTDTQYF.